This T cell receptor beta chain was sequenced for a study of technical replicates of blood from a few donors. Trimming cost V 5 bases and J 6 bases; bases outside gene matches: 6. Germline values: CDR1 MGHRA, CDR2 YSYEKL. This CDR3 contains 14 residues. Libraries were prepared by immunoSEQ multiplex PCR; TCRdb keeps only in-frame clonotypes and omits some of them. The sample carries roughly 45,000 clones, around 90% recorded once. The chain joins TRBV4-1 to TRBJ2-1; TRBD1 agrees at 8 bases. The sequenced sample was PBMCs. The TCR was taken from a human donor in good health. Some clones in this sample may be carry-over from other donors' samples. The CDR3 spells CASSLTGGGNEQFF. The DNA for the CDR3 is TGCGCCAGCAGCTTAACAGGGGGAGGCAATGAGCAGTTCTTC.